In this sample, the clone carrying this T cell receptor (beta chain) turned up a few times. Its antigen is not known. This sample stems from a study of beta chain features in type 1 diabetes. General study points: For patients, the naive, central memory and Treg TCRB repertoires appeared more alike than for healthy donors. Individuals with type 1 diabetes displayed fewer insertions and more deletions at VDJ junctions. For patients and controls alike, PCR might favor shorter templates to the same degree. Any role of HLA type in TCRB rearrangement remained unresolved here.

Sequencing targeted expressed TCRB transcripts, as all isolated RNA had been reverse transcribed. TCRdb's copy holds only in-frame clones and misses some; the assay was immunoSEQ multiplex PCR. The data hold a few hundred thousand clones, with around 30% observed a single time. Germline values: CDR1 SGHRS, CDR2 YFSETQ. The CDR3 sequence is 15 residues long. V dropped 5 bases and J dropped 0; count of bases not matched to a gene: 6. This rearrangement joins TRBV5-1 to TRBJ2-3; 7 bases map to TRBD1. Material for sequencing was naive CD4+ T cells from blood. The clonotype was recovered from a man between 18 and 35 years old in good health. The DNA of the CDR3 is TGCGCCAGCAGTTCCCCGGGACAGAGCACAGATACGCAGTATTTT. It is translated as CASSSPGQSTDTQYF.